This T cell receptor (beta chain) was found in a study of blood T cell repertoires in COVID-19. About the study: The study drew acute and convalescent COVID-19 samples from the United States, Italy and Spain. Sources were T cells, B-cell-depleted T cells, or PBMCs; the material itself was cDNA or gDNA.

Produced via immunoSEQ multiplex PCR; TCRdb's table is partial and in-frame only. Of more than 130,000 clones listed, under 90% are singletons. Per germline, CDR1 SGHNT and CDR2 YENEEA. Losses at the gene ends were 5 bases for V and 7 bases for J; bases not matched to a gene: 8. CDR3 length: 15 residues. Sequences were obtained from peripheral blood. The TCR was taken from a woman of 80 years or more in a cohort sampled during active or convalescent COVID-19. V usage is TRBV11-3 and J usage is TRBJ2-1, with TRBD1 matching 10 bases. In nucleotides, the CDR3 is TGTGCCAGCAGCGCCGGGACAGGGGAGGTTAATGAGCAGTTCTTC. Translation gives CASSAGTGEVNEQFF.